These 20 T cell receptor beta chains came from one sample sequenced in a study of cytomegalovirus exposure and HLA in healthy donors. Amplification used 60 Vbeta primers and 13 Jbeta primers. Clones were sequenced by immunoSEQ multiplex PCR, and TCRdb holds only the in-frame ones, with some missing. The table has tens of thousands of clones, 73% seen once. The material sequenced was PBMCs. These receptors were obtained from a man in his fifties or sixties in good health and CMV-seronegative.

This clone showed up just a few times. J is TRBJ2-5 and V is TRBV5-1, with 8 bases that match TRBD2. J gave up 4 bases and V 2 bases, and 13 bases lay outside the gene matches. The CDR3 length is 17 residues. The V gene's germline CDR1 is SGHRS and CDR2 YFSETQ. CDR3 in amino acids: CASSLLSGGPTGETQYF. The CDR3 DNA reads as TGCGCCAGCAGCTTATTGAGCGGGGGCCCTACCGGAGAGACCCAGTACTTC.

This chain joins TRBV5-1 and TRBJ1-1; no definite D call. Trimming shortened V by 2 bases and J by 0 bases, and 14 bases separated the two germline ends. Per germline, CDR1 SGHRS and CDR2 YFSETQ. The CDR3 has 16 amino acids. This CDR3 is CASSLHTTTMNTEAFF. The CDR3 DNA sequence: TGCGCCAGCAGCTTACACACAACTACGATGAACACTGAAGCTTTCTTT.

This chain connects TRBV19 to TRBJ1-6; no reliable D call. The V gene lost 3 bases and the J gene lost 12 bases, with 18 bases spanning the gap. The CDR3 runs to 15 residues. CDR1 and CDR2 from the germline V gene are LNHDA and SQIVND (reference sequence). DNA of the CDR3: TGTGCCAGTAGTATCTCGGTAGGCGGCCCGGGACCCCTCCACTTT. This translates into CASSISVGGPGPLHF.

This clone was detected many times. This chain uses TRBV6-5 with TRBJ1-6; D gene uncertain. CDR3 length: 14 residues. CDR1 and CDR2 (germline): MNHEY, SVGAGI. Trimming removed 1 base from V and 10 bases from J, with 11 bases in between. The CDR3 DNA reads as TGTGCCAGCAGTTACTTTCGGGAAACGTCACCCCTCCACTTT. Encoded protein: CASSYFRETSPLHF.

This clone was recorded only once. The chain carries TRBV9 and TRBJ2-1; TRBD2 agrees at 8 bases. Germline CDR1 is SGDLS and CDR2 is YYNGEE. The V and J ends lost 3 bases and 8 bases, in that order; junction bases with no gene match: 13. This CDR3 contains 16 residues. CDR3 in DNA: TGTGCCAGCAGCGCAAGTCCGGGACTAGGGTTTGATGAGCAGTTCTTC. As protein: CASSASPGLGFDEQFF.

This clone was seen a handful of times. The V call is TRBV14, the J call TRBJ1-3; D ambiguous. CDR3 size: 14 residues. CDR1 and CDR2 (germline): SGHDN, FVKESK. V was trimmed by 4 bases and J by 6 bases, leaving 13 bases between them. The chain's CDR3 is CASSRPIAKNTIYF. The CDR3 nucleotides read TGTGCCAGCAGCCGGCCGATAGCCAAAAACACCATATATTTT.

V is TRBV6-1 and J is TRBJ1-5, with D possibly TRBD1 on 6 matching bases. CDR3 length: 13 amino acids. Germline loops: CDR1 MNHNS, CDR2 SASEGT. V lost 4 bases, J lost 7 bases, and 11 bases lay in between. This CDR3 is CASSAGVDQPQHF. The CDR3 DNA is TGTGCCAGCAGTGCAGGGGTGGACCAGCCCCAGCATTTT.

The chain employs TRBV27 and TRBJ2-3; 9 bases line up with TRBD1. Germline V CDR1 and CDR2: MNHEY, SMNVEV (reference sequence). CDR3 length: 15 residues. Trimming removed 5 bases from V and 4 bases from J; junction bases left unmatched: 7. The CDR3 DNA reads as TGTGCCAGCAGTAAGGGACAGGGTGTCGCAGATACGCAGTATTTT. This sequence encodes CASSKGQGVADTQYF.

On this clone itself: A junction boundary mismatches the germline segment, possibly from a read error. The chain is built from TRBV7-9 and TRBJ1-1; D unresolved. The CDR3 extends over 15 amino acids. Germline-derived CDR1 and CDR2 are SEHNR and FQNEAQ (reference sequence). The CDR3 region is CSSSLITSARTEAFF. The DNA of the CDR3 is TGTTCCAGCAGCTTAATTACCAGCGCGCGCACTGAAGCTTTCTTT.

The V gene is TRBV5-1, the J gene TRBJ2-1; 8 bases line up with TRBD1. The CDR3 length is 17 residues. Germline CDR1 is SGHRS and CDR2 is YFSETQ. Germline trimming cut 4 bases from V and 4 bases from J; bases unmatched to any gene: 13. The CDR3 nucleotides read TGCGCCAGCAGCCGGGGTGGCAGGACAGGGTTATACAATGAGCAGTTCTTC. Translating it yields CASSRGGRTGLYNEQFF.

The rearrangement joins TRBV7-3 to TRBJ1-1, with a possible D match to TRBD1 (5 bases). The CDR3 loop spans 13 amino acids. The germline V and J ends were trimmed by 5 bases and 1 base, with 8 bases remaining between them. The germline CDR1 and CDR2 sequences are SGHTA and FQGTGA. CDR3 nucleotide sequence: TGTGCCAGCAGCGCGGGGCCGAACACTGAAGCTTTCTTT. Translating gives CASSAGPNTEAFF.

This clone has only a few counts. V gene TRBV5-1 combines with J gene TRBJ1-4, with D tentatively TRBD1 (6 bases). From germline, CDR1 is SGHRS and CDR2 YFSETQ. With 4 bases removed from V and 7 bases from J, the gap between germline ends came to 17 bases. This CDR3 has 15 residues. CDR3 region: CASSRGQVSGEKLFF. As DNA, the CDR3 is TGCGCCAGCAGCCGGGGACAAGTCTCGGGTGAAAAACTGTTTTTT.

V gene TRBV7-6 combines with J gene TRBJ2-2; TRBD2 is a possible D gene (5 bases). From germline, CDR1 is SGHVS and CDR2 FNYEAQ. V lost 4 bases and J 1 base, leaving 19 bases between the germline ends. The CDR3 contains 18 residues. CDR3 sequence: CASSSRALSSGNTGELFF. CDR3 sequence (DNA): TGTGCCAGCAGCTCACGGGCTCTATCAAGCGGGAACACCGGGGAGCTGTTTTTT.

The chain uses TRBV19 and TRBJ2-5; TRBD2 matches at 12 bases. This CDR3 has 15 residues. Germline V gives CDR1 LNHDA, CDR2 SQIVND (reference sequence). J lost 4 bases, V lost 3 bases, and 3 bases had no gene match. DNA of the CDR3: TGTGCCAGTAGTATGACTAGCGGGGGACTAGAGACCCAGTACTTC. Translation: CASSMTSGGLETQYF.

The J gene is TRBJ2-2, the V gene TRBV11-2; 8 positions agree with TRBD1. CDR1 and CDR2 from the germline V gene are SGHAT and FQNNGV. The J segment lost 2 bases and the V segment lost 5 bases, leaving 10 bases of the junction unmatched. CDR3 length: 17 residues. CDR3 residues: CASSHYRDRHNTGELFF. The CDR3 DNA is TGTGCCAGCAGCCACTACCGGGACAGGCACAACACCGGGGAGCTGTTTTTT.

The chain has TRBV11-2 and TRBJ2-7; 9 nucleotides line up with TRBD2. CDR1 is SGHAT, CDR2 FQNNGV, per germline. This CDR3 has 15 residues. V shed 1 base, J shed 4 bases, and the junction held 5 bases outside the gene matches. CDR3 sequence: CASSLVSRGGYEQYF. The CDR3 DNA follows: TGTGCCAGCAGCTTAGTGTCGCGGGGGGGGTACGAGCAGTACTTC.

V and J are TRBV4-1 and TRBJ1-6; 8 nucleotides align to TRBD1. The V gene's germline CDR1 is MGHRA and CDR2 YSYEKL. The V segment lost 3 bases and the J segment 8 bases; nucleotides outside the gene matches: 3. CDR3 length: 14 amino acids. The CDR3 coding sequence is TGCGCCAGCAGCCACGGACAGGGAGATTCACCCCTCCACTTT. It yields the protein CASSHGQGDSPLHF.

The V call is TRBV14, the J call TRBJ1-1, with 7 positions matching TRBD1. With 1 base clipped from V and 2 bases from J, the junction kept 13 bases outside the gene matches. The CDR3 totals 18 residues. Germline loops: CDR1 SGHDN, CDR2 FVKESK. The chain's CDR3 is CASSQGLGGAEPNTEAFF. The CDR3 region has the DNA TGTGCCAGCAGCCAAGGCCTAGGGGGCGCAGAACCAAACACTGAAGCTTTCTTT.

The chain has TRBV19 and TRBJ2-7; the match to TRBD1 covers 7 bases. The CDR3 extends over 14 amino acids. Germline CDR1 and CDR2: LNHDA and SQIVND (reference sequence). Trimming removed 4 bases from V and 4 bases from J; junction bases left unmatched: 7. The CDR3 here is CASSKSTGLYEQYF. In DNA form, the CDR3 reads TGTGCCAGTAGTAAATCGACAGGGTTGTACGAGCAGTACTTC.

Concerning this clone itself: The sample contains more than one DNA sequence encoding this CDR3. The chain has TRBV5-6 and TRBJ2-5; D might be TRBD2 (6 bases). V lost 0 bases to trimming and J lost 5 bases, with 8 bases between them. CDR3 length: 13 residues. The germline gives CDR1 SGHDT, CDR2 YYEEEE. The CDR3: CASSLARGETQYF. CDR3 DNA: TGTGCCAGCAGCTTGGCCCGGGGGGAGACCCAGTACTTC.